The 21 T cell receptor beta chains listed next were all sequenced from one sample in a study of lung T cells in sarcoidosis with Löfgren's syndrome. From the reads, TCRdb called clonotypes with MiXCR, one entry per CDR3 protein. The sample has some 19,000 distinct CDR3 sequences, over 20% seen once. The material sequenced was CD4+ T cells from bronchoalveolar lavage. The source of these receptors is a human donor with sarcoidosis (Löfgren's syndrome or another form), or a control subject (not recorded which).

This clonotype was seen at least ten times. V and J are TRBV7-2 and TRBJ2-4; D may correspond to TRBD1 or TRBD2 (5 bases each). Between the trimmed V and J ends, which lost 1 base and 8 bases, there was a span of 15 bases. The germline CDR1 and CDR2 sequences are SGHTA and FQGNSA. The CDR3 consists of 15 residues. This chain's CDR3 is CASSLEWGSPDIQYF. The CDR3 nucleotides read TGTGCCAGCAGCTTAGAGTGGGGGAGCCCGGACATTCAGTACTTC. The full variable domain, its missing parts supplied by reference TRBV7-2 and TRBJ2-4, is GAGVSQSPSNKVTEKGKDVELRCDPISGHTALYWYRQSLGQGLEFLIYFQGNSAPDKSGLPSDRFSAERTGGSVSTLTIQRTQQEDSAVYLCASSLEWGSPDIQYFGAGTRLSVL.

A remark on this clonotype: A much larger clonotype is one base distant, so this may be a read error. The chain employs TRBV7-9 and TRBJ1-4, with a possible D match to TRBD1 (6 bases). V lost 4 bases and J lost 6, with 12 bases in between. Germline V gene data show CDR1 as SEHNR and CDR2 as FQNEAQ (reference sequence). The CDR3 runs 14 residues. Written as DNA, the CDR3 is TGTGCCAGCAGCTCAGCAGGGGTGGATGAAAAACTGTTTTTT. This gives the protein CASSSAGVDEKLFF.

This clonotype was seen at least ten times. The chain is built from TRBV18 and TRBJ2-3; D possibly corresponds to TRBD2 (5 bases). Trimming stripped 2 bases from V and 9 bases from J, with 9 bases between. Germline CDR1 is KGHSH and CDR2 is LQKENI. This CDR3 is 12 amino acids long. Written as DNA, the CDR3 is TGTGCCAGCTCACCATGGGAGAGGACGCAGTATTTT. Translated, it gives CASSPWERTQYF.

Comment on this clonotype: This could be a read error, since a much larger clone is one nucleotide away. V gene TRBV7-2 combines with J gene TRBJ1-2, with D perhaps matching TRBD1 (5 bases). The CDR3 is 13 amino acids. Germline CDR1 reads SGHTA; CDR2 reads FQGNSA. DNA for the CDR3: TGTGCCAGCACAACACAGGTTAACTGTGGCTACACCTTC. Amino acid sequence: CASTTQVNCGYTF.

The genes are TRBV5-6 and TRBJ1-4; D is possibly TRBD1 (6 bases). Germline loops: CDR1 SGHDT, CDR2 YYEEEE. The CDR3 has 15 amino acids. V was shortened by 3 bases and J by 8 bases, with 17 bases between the two germline ends. CDR3 in amino acids: CASSSTGIHREKLFF. The CDR3, as DNA: TGTGCCAGCAGCTCCACAGGGATTCATCGGGAAAAACTGTTTTTT.

Points on this clonotype: A much larger clone sits a single nucleotide away, making a read error possible. The chain recombines TRBV24-1 with TRBJ2-7, with TRBD1 matching 10 bases. CDR1 and CDR2 from the germline V gene are KGHDR and SFDVKD. CDR3 length: 15 amino acids. CDR3 nucleotides: TGTGCCACCAGTGATCCCGGGACAGGGGAATACGACCAGTACTTC. It encodes CATSDPGTGEYDQYF.

On this clonotype: Given the absence of the conserved phenylalanine or tryptophan at the CDR3 end, a read error is likely. J is TRBJ2-2 and V is TRBV2; 11 nucleotides match TRBD2. V was clipped by 4 bases and J by 6 bases; unmatched bases: 4. The germline V gene encodes CDR1 SNHLY and CDR2 FYNNEI. The CDR3 extends over 15 amino acids. CDR3 amino acids: CASSVLAGVAGELFS. Here the CDR3 DNA reads TGTGCCAGCAGTGTACTAGCGGGAGTGGCCGGGGAGCTGTTTTCT.

This clonotype was counted many times. The chain is built from TRBV25-1 and TRBJ1-5; D unclear. V was trimmed by 3 bases and J by 0 bases, leaving 6 bases between them. This CDR3 has 14 amino acids. Per the germline V gene, CDR1 is MGHDK and CDR2 is SYGVNS. In DNA, the CDR3 is TGTGCCAGCAGTGATGTAAATAGCAATCAGCCCCAGCATTTT. Translation gives CASSDVNSNQPQHF.

This clonotype is categorized as medium-sized. The chain is built from TRBV20-1 and TRBJ2-7; D gene uncertain. The CDR3 sequence is 12 residues long. Trimming took 5 bases from V and 0 from J, leaving 8 bases between them. Germline CDR1 reads DFQATT; CDR2 reads SNEGSKA (reference sequence). CDR3 protein: CSADLFSYEQYF. CDR3 sequence (DNA): TGCAGTGCTGATCTTTTCTCCTACGAGCAGTACTTC.

As regards this clonotype: Its ends do not fully match the called genes, so a read error is possible. The CDR3 nucleotides are TGCGGTGCAAGGACAGGGGGGAGCAATCAGCCCCGGCATTTT. It is translated as CGARTGGSNQPRHF. This chain links TRBV20-1 with TRBJ1-5; TRBD1 agrees at 10 bases. The CDR3 runs to 14 residues. CDR1 and CDR2 from the germline V gene are DFQATT and SNEGSKA (reference sequence).

In the case of this clonotype: No conserved phenylalanine or tryptophan is present at the end of the CDR3, so a read error is the likely explanation. This chain joins TRBV2 and TRBJ1-1, with TRBD1 matching 7 bases. The CDR3 extends over 14 amino acids. Germline assignment: CDR1 SNHLY and CDR2 FYNNEI. J gave up 1 base and V 8 bases, and 7 bases lay outside the gene matches. The CDR3 here is CASSADRRNTEAFL. CDR3 in DNA: TGTGCCAGCTCTGCGGACAGGCGGAACACTGAAGCTTTCCTT.

On this clonotype itself: This may arise from a read error, as a much more abundant clone is one base away. The rearrangement joins TRBV4-2 to TRBJ2-1, with 8 bases identical to TRBD1. The germline V gene encodes CDR1 LGHNA and CDR2 YNFKEQ. CDR3 size: 15 residues. Trimming took 4 bases from V and 9 from J; bases not matched to a gene: 11. CDR3 sequence reads: CASSPRTGPGGEQFF. For the CDR3, the DNA is TGTGCCAGCAGCCCTCGGACAGGGCCGGGTGGTGAGCAGTTCTTC.

This clonotype was observed a handful of times. V is TRBV29-1 and J is TRBJ1-2; 7 nucleotides line up with TRBD1. CDR1 and CDR2 (germline): SQVTM, ANQGSEA. CDR3 size: 12 residues. V was pared by 4 bases and J by 5 bases, with 4 bases of the junction left unmatched. CDR3 sequence (DNA): TGCAGCGTTGCCGGGACAGATTATGGCTACACCTTC. It is translated as CSVAGTDYGYTF.

CDR3 sequence reads: CSVEDITGTDESSGNTIYF. CDR3 bases: TGCAGCGTTGAAGACATTACCGGGACGGATGAGTCCTCTGGAAACACCATATATTTT. The J gene is TRBJ1-3, the V gene TRBV29-1; tentatively, D is TRBD1 (5 bases). The germline V and J ends were trimmed by 0 bases and 0 bases, with 21 bases remaining between them. The CDR3 length is 19 residues. The germline gives CDR1 SQVTM, CDR2 ANQGSEA.

V usage is TRBV9 and J usage is TRBJ2-1; maybe TRBD1 (5 bases). Germline-derived CDR1 and CDR2 are SGDLS and YYNGEE. This CDR3 region has 13 residues. Deletions cut 4 bases from V and 5 bases from J, with 10 bases between. The CDR3, as DNA: TGTGCCAGCAGCACCCAGACAGACAATGAGCAGTTCTTC. Its translation is CASSTQTDNEQFF.

In its sample, this clonotype was seen many times. The rearrangement links TRBV28 to TRBJ2-7; tentatively, D is TRBD2 (7 bases). Per germline, CDR1 MDHEN and CDR2 SYDVKM. This CDR3 spans 16 amino acids. The V and J ends lost 1 base and 7 bases respectively, with 20 bases between them. In nucleotides, the CDR3 is TGTGCCAGCAGTTTATTCCCGGGGGCGGGAGCAGGGGAGCAGTACTTC. This translates into CASSLFPGAGAGEQYF.

This clonotype was observed at least ten times. The gene calls are TRBV20-1 and TRBJ2-5; possibly TRBD2 for D (5 bases). With 3 bases removed from V and 3 bases from J, the gap between germline ends came to 11 bases. CDR1 is DFQATT, CDR2 SNEGSKA, per germline (reference sequence). The length of the CDR3 is 13 residues. CDR3 in amino acids: CSARGESEETQYF. In DNA, the CDR3 is TGCAGTGCTAGGGGAGAATCTGAAGAGACCCAGTACTTC.

In its sample, this clonotype is medium-sized. This chain connects TRBV27 to TRBJ2-7; D not certain. The germline V gene has CDR1 MNHEY and CDR2 SMNVEV (reference sequence). Trimming removed 5 bases at V and 2 bases at J, with 13 bases between. The CDR3 is made up of 14 amino acids. CDR3 bases: TGTGCCAGCAGTGGACGCCGGCTCACCTACGAGCAGTACTTC. Residues: CASSGRRLTYEQYF.

This clonotype was seen at least ten times. The chain carries TRBV20-1 and TRBJ1-1, with D possibly TRBD1 on 6 matching bases. V was trimmed by 1 base and J by 4 bases, leaving 7 bases between them. Germline values: CDR1 DFQATT, CDR2 SNEGSKA (reference sequence). This CDR3 has 12 amino acids. The CDR3 nucleotides read TGCAGTGCTAGAGCAGGGGCCACTGAAGCTTTCTTT. Translation: CSARAGATEAFF.

This clonotype was recorded many times. The chain employs TRBV28 and TRBJ2-7; possibly TRBD1 for D (6 bases). The V end lost 9 bases, the J end lost 6 bases, and 15 bases lay between the germline ends. The CDR3 has 12 amino acids. The germline V gene encodes CDR1 MDHEN and CDR2 SYDVKM. The DNA for the CDR3 is TGTGCCAGTTGGACAGTTTATGGCGAGCAGTACTTC. Protein: CASWTVYGEQYF.

The genes are TRBV12-3 or TRBV12-4 and TRBJ2-7; D gene ambiguous. The V end lost 3 bases, the J end lost 3 bases, and 18 bases lay between the germline ends. The CDR3 totals 16 residues. CDR3 loop: CASSLGGDLRYYEQYF. The CDR3 DNA reads TGTGCCAGCAGTTTGGGTGGAGACCTTAGATACTACGAGCAGTACTTC.